Given below is one TCR beta chain in context. The entry originates in a study of Ad26.COV2.S vaccination and SARS-CoV-2 variants. Assay used: immunoSEQ multiplex PCR; TCRdb lists only in-frame clones, some missing. This sample has approximately 300,000 clones; around four fifths occur once, and the top ten carry approximately 2.1%. The CDR3 extends over 14 amino acids. Germline V lookup: CDR1 SGHAT, CDR2 FQNNGV. V shed 5 bases and J 7 bases; nucleotides not matched to a gene: 9. The treatment here: 19 received Ad26.COV2.S at low or high dose, single or two shots; about 5 received placebo; per-sample allocation not given. Day 63 after the first vaccine or placebo injection was the time point for sampling.

The TCR sequence derives from a person aged 18 to 59 who received the Ad26.COV2.S COVID-19 vaccine or a placebo. The sample here was peripheral blood, taken in a trial of Ad26.COV2.S vaccine versus placebo. The genes are TRBV11-2 and TRBJ1-2, with 8 bases aligning to TRBD1. The CDR3 coding sequence is TGTGCCAGCAGCCTAAATGACAGGGGCAGTGGCTACACCTTC. The encoded protein is CASSLNDRGSGYTF.